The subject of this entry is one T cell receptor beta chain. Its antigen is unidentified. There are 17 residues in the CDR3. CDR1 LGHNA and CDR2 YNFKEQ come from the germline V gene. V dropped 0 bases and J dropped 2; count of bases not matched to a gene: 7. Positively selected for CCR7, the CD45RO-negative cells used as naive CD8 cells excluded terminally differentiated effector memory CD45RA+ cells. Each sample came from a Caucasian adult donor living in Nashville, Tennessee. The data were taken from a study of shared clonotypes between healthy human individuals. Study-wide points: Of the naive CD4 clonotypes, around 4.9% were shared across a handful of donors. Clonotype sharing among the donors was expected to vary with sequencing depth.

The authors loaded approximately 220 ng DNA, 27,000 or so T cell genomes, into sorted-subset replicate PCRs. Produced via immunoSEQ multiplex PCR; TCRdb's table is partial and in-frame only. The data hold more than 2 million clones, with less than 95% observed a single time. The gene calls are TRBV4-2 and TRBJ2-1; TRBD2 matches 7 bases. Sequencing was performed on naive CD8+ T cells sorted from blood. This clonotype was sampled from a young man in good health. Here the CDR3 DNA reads TGTGCCAGCAGCCAAGATCTGACGGGGGGAGCCTACAATGAGCAGTTCTTC. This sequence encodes CASSQDLTGGAYNEQFF.